This TCR beta chain is from a study of CD8+ T cells in alopecia areata (dated by TCRdb to 2017 to 2018). For context, the study as a whole: The treated patients took part in an open-label pilot trial in which moderate-to-severe alopecia areata was treated with oral tofacitinib at 5 to 10 mg twice daily. RNA came from the PAXgene miRNA kit for fixed scalp, the miRNeasy kit for PBMCs, and the RNeasy kit for mouse skin. In treated patients, disease severity was measured using the SALT score, which gives the percentage of scalp surface area affected. Patients stayed on tofacitinib for 6 to 18 months and then had 6 months of follow-up off drug so that delayed response and recurrence could be assessed. On the human side, TCRbeta sequencing was run on scalp tissue and on sorted CD4+ and CD8+ peripheral blood T cells from healthy controls and from alopecia areata patients with either patchy or totalis/universalis disease. Scalp clonality was compared across normal scalp (n=4), patchy alopecia areata scalp (n=8), and alopecia totalis/universalis scalp (n=8). The study used high-throughput TCRbeta sequencing to examine T cell clonal expansion in alopecia areata, in both the C3H/HeJ mouse model and human patients. Tofacitinib-treated patients had biopsies at baseline and at 4 and 24 weeks of treatment, with a later scalp biopsy in several patients. TCRbeta CDR3 regions were amplified by immunoSEQ multiplex PCR using 35 Vbeta forward and 13 Jbeta reverse primers. Study-wide conclusions, independent of this receptor: Compared with normal scalp, lesional scalp had higher clonality and more expanded CD8+ clones, particularly in alopecia totalis/universalis, a pattern that suggests antigenic drive. Unlike mouse skin, where gammadelta T cells dominate, normal human skin contains resident alphabeta T cells that get sequenced too, which complicates analysis of the scalp TCR repertoire. Tofacitinib significantly decreased scalp clonality and the number of expanded CD8+ clones among the top 100 scalp clones. TCR sequences shared between patients were less clear than in mice, possibly partly because of HLA diversity in the patient population. During tofacitinib treatment, many expanded lesional clones remained in scalp and blood, and this persistence may partly explain relapse after treatment is stopped. Because the treated cohort was small and had only one nonresponder, larger studies are needed to examine links between baseline CD8+ expansion and response.

From the cysteine up to the phenylalanine, the CDR3 has a length of 16 residues. Only CDR3 DNA remains: 48 bases, in frame from the first base. CDR1 SGHDT and CDR2 YYEEEE were looked up in the germline V gene. V drops 2 bases and J drops 6 bases, leaving 17 bases in between. This sample's time point label indicates: 24 weeks on oral tofacitinib. Explained via the paper, the treatment or condition label denotes: oral pan-JAK inhibitor, 5-10 mg twice daily. Lesional scalp punch biopsies and peripheral blood were collected from alopecia areata patients. PBMCs were isolated by density centrifugation and stained for CD3, CD4 and CD8, after which CD4+ and CD8+ T cells were sorted on a FACSAria. Libraries came from the immunoSEQ multiplex PCR assay. RNA was extracted from all samples and reverse transcribed into cDNA, which served as template for TCR sequencing. First-strand cDNA was synthesized with SuperScript III using a 2:1 mix of oligo-dT and random hexamers. A synthetic immune receptor repertoire was used to assess amplification bias, and residual bias was removed computationally. The authors' analysis ran thus. Raw reads were preprocessed for error removal, and CDR3 was defined according to IMGT conventions as running from the conserved cysteine to phenylalanine. Clonality was computed by normalizing Shannon entropy by log2 of the number of productive unique TCRs and subtracting the result from 1. Whether scalp clones were CD4 or CD8 was inferred by matching scalp TCRbeta sequences against CD4 and CD8 repertoires sorted from blood. TCRdb obtained this table from immuneACCESS and retained in-frame rearrangements with V and J assigned. These tables miss some clones; where compared with another copy, unresolved V genes account for less than half of the shortfall, and the remainder is unexplained. Clone size and the V and J calls come from that table; the DNA yielded D and trimming. The sample table records some 170,000 clones; about 55% of these occur just once. Approximately 10% of the sample is held by the ten biggest clonotypes.

This clone has only one observation. The specificity of this receptor is unknown. No qualities accompany the bases; no much larger clone lies one base away. Sequenced material: CD8+ T cells sorted from blood, taken at week 24, from a patient treated with tofacitinib. The V and J genes are TRBV5-6 and TRBJ2-2, with the D gene uncertain. This receptor was taken from a human donor with alopecia areata. The CDR3 loop reads CASSFDLSDVPGELFF. The nucleotides are TGTGCCAGCAGCTTCGACTTAAGTGATGTTCCCGGGGAGCTGTTTTTT.